One sample yielded the 25 T cell receptor beta chains listed below, sequenced in a study of vaccination and CD4 T cells after COVID-19. Their recognized antigens are unknown. Treatment specified: roughly 11-day PBMC culture with coronavirus spike peptide pools or control peptides (ViraFEST assay). The Oncomine TCR Beta short-read assay sequenced DNA from cultured CD4+ T cells. MiXCR, run by TCRdb on the PCR reads, gives a single entry per CDR3 protein. This table holds roughly 17,000 distinct CDR3 sequences, about 43% found once. Sequencing was done on a sample of CD4+ T cells from blood, cultured in vitro. These receptors were collected from a human donor who had recovered from COVID-19.

As to this clonotype: The missing conserved phenylalanine or tryptophan at the end of this CDR3 makes a read error likely. J is TRBJ1-6 and V is TRBV7-9, with 7 bases aligning to TRBD1. Unmatched junction bases numbered 14, after V lost 5 bases and J lost 10 bases. This CDR3 region has 16 residues. Germline lookup yields CDR1 SEHNR and CDR2 FQNEAQ (reference sequence). CDR3 in DNA: TGTGCCAGCAGCCTTACATACAGGGCCAGGGGGTCACCCCTCCACTCT. Protein product: CASSLTYRARGSPLHS.

The sample holds a few counts of this clonotype. This chain joins TRBV6-2 or TRBV6-3 and TRBJ2-1; D unclear. This CDR3 is 11 amino acids long. The germline V gene encodes CDR1 MNHEY and CDR2 SVGEGT. Trimming cost V 3 bases and J 8 bases, with 5 bases left between them. For the CDR3, the DNA is TGTGCCAGCAGTTATTCGCATGAGCAGTTCTTC. It is translated as CASSYSHEQFF.

The chain recombines TRBV14 with TRBJ1-2; TRBD1 might be the D (5 bases). The CDR3 has 14 residues. The ends were cut back, 4 bases at V and 6 bases at J, with 15 bases in the middle. Looked up from germline, CDR1 is SGHDN and CDR2 is FVKESK. The CDR3 bases are TGTGCCAGCAGCCGTATCCGGGGACGGGATGGCTACACCTTC. Protein sequence: CASSRIRGRDGYTF. Full variable domain (rest looked up from reference TRBV14 and TRBJ1-2): EAGVTQFPSHSVIEKGQTVTLRCDPISGHDNLYWYRRVMGKEIKFLLHFVKESKQDESGMPNNRFLAERTGGTYSTLKVQPAELEDSGVYFCASSRIRGRDGYTFGSGTRLTVV.

This clonotype was seen more than once but under ten times. The chain combines TRBV20-1 with TRBJ2-1, with 13 bases matching TRBD2. CDR1 DFQATT and CDR2 SNEGSKA come from the germline V gene (reference sequence). CDR3 length equals 15 residues. V lost 3 bases, J lost 7 bases, and 6 bases stayed unmatched. The CDR3 coding sequence is TGCAGTGCTAGGTACGGGACTAGCGGGATAAATGAGCAGTTCTTC. Its translation: CSARYGTSGINEQFF.

This clonotype was seen a single time. The chain joins TRBV10-3 to TRBJ2-3; 8 bases agree with TRBD1. This CDR3 region has 15 residues. Per the germline V gene, CDR1 is ENHRY and CDR2 is SYGVKD. The junction had 6 bases not matched to a gene; V was cut back by 6 bases and J by 1 base. In DNA, the CDR3 is TGTGCCATCAGAACAGGGGGAGCGGGCACAGATACGCAGTATTTT. It translates to CAIRTGGAGTDTQYF.

The chain employs TRBV3-1 and TRBJ1-6; the D gene is possibly TRBD1 (6 bases). Germline V gene data show CDR1 as LGHDT and CDR2 as YNNKEL (reference sequence). The CDR3 spans 15 residues. The ends were cut back, 4 bases at V and 5 bases at J, with 12 bases in the middle. CDR3 DNA sequence: TGTGCCAGCAGCCCGTCCGGGACAAATAATTCACCCCTCCACTTT. As protein: CASSPSGTNNSPLHF.

The rearrangement links TRBV20-1 to TRBJ2-5; 13 bases are a match to TRBD2. The CDR3 covers 16 residues. CDR1 and CDR2 (germline): DFQATT, SNEGSKA (reference sequence). With 1 base clipped from V and 4 bases from J, the junction kept 6 bases outside the gene matches. CDR3 region: CSARGTSGSLRETQYF. In nucleotides, the CDR3 is TGCAGTGCTAGAGGGACTAGCGGGAGCCTGAGAGAGACCCAGTACTTC.

The J gene is TRBJ2-1, the V gene TRBV14, with D tentatively TRBD1 (5 bases). Germline V gives CDR1 SGHDN, CDR2 FVKESK. Trimming took 1 base from V and 0 from J, leaving 10 bases between them. The length of the CDR3 is 16 residues. The CDR3 nucleotides read TGTGCCAGCAGCCAAGCCAGGGTTTTCTCCTACAATGAGCAGTTCTTC. Amino acids: CASSQARVFSYNEQFF.

This clonotype has just a few counts. The V and J genes are TRBV20-1 and TRBJ2-3; 15 bases line up with TRBD2. Germline CDR1 DFQATT, CDR2 SNEGSKA (reference sequence). Trimming cost V 6 bases and J 9 bases; bases outside gene matches: 7. CDR3 length: 14 amino acids. CDR3 residues: CSAPAGTSGRTQYF. The CDR3 DNA is TGCAGTGCCCCAGCCGGGACTAGCGGGAGGACGCAGTATTTT.

The chain uses TRBV19 and TRBJ1-5; possibly TRBD1 for D (6 bases). The length of the CDR3 is 16 residues. Trimming pared 7 bases from V and 6 bases from J, leaving 22 bases between. Germline lookup yields CDR1 LNHDA and CDR2 SQIVND (reference sequence). DNA of the CDR3: TGTGCCAGTACACAGCAGCCGCAGGGGTCCGGTCAGCCCCAGCATTTT. Its translation is CASTQQPQGSGQPQHF.

This chain uses TRBV28 with TRBJ2-3; tentative D call: TRBD2 (5 bases). V shed 5 bases and J shed 4 bases, with 19 bases lying between them. CDR1 MDHEN and CDR2 SYDVKM come from the germline V gene. The CDR3 runs 16 residues. DNA of the CDR3: TGTGCCAGCAGTCCTCGACCTCGGAGGTTCTCAGATACGCAGTATTTT. This translates into CASSPRPRRFSDTQYF.

The gene calls are TRBV11-3 and TRBJ2-2, with D perhaps matching TRBD2 (5 bases). The CDR3 loop spans 17 amino acids. Trimming took off 0 bases at V and 3 bases at J, with 14 bases between the two ends. The V gene's germline CDR1 is SGHNT and CDR2 YENEEA. The CDR3 nucleotides are TGTGCCAGCAGCTTAGAGGGTCCCAGCGGAGACACCGGGGAGCTGTTTTTT. Protein sequence: CASSLEGPSGDTGELFF.

The genes are TRBV28 and TRBJ2-5; no firm D call. Trimming left V 2 bases short and J 3 bases short, with 4 bases between. Germline V gene sequence: CDR1 MDHEN, CDR2 SYDVKM. This CDR3 has 12 amino acids. CDR3 amino acids: CASSLQKETQYF. The CDR3, as DNA: TGTGCCAGCAGTTTACAGAAAGAGACCCAGTACTTC.

V gene TRBV29-1 combines with J gene TRBJ2-1; 8 bases match TRBD1. Germline V gene sequence: CDR1 SQVTM, CDR2 ANQGSEA. The CDR3 runs to 14 residues. The trim removed 4 bases at V and 4 bases at J, leaving 6 bases unmatched. The CDR3 region is CSVAQGAGYNEQFF. The CDR3 nucleotides are TGCAGCGTTGCGCAGGGGGCGGGTTACAATGAGCAGTTCTTC.

This clonotype is a singleton in its sample. The chain employs TRBV18 and TRBJ2-3; no reliable D call. The V end lost 2 bases, the J end lost 3 bases, and 9 bases lay between the germline ends. The V gene's germline CDR1 is KGHSH and CDR2 LQKENI. The CDR3 has 14 residues. The CDR3 region is CASSPLAPTDTQYF. DNA for the CDR3: TGTGCCAGCTCACCATTGGCTCCGACAGATACGCAGTATTTT.

The V call is TRBV30, the J call TRBJ2-1; D unresolved. CDR3 size: 11 residues. CDR1 and CDR2 (germline): GTSNPN, SVGIG (reference sequence). The V end was cut by 2 bases, the J end by 7 bases, with 6 bases between. CDR3 loop: CAWSSRNEQFF. The DNA of the CDR3 is TGTGCCTGGAGTTCCCGGAATGAGCAGTTCTTC. The full variable domain, in which reference TRBV30 and TRBJ2-1 provide the parts outside the CDR3, is SQTIHQWPATLVQPVGSPLSLECTVEGTSNPNLYWYRQAAGRGLQLLFYSVGIGQISSEVPQNLSASRPQDRQFILSSKKLLLSDSGFYLCAWSSRNEQFFGPGTRLTVL.

The V call is TRBV7-3, the J call TRBJ2-1; TRBD2 matches at 10 bases. CDR1 SGHTA and CDR2 FQGTGA come from the germline V gene. The J segment lost 7 bases and the V segment lost 6 bases, leaving 15 bases of the junction unmatched. This CDR3 is built from 17 residues. CDR3 region: CASSGGLAGARGNEQFF. CDR3 coding DNA: TGTGCCAGCAGTGGGGGCCTAGCGGGAGCACGTGGAAATGAGCAGTTCTTC. Together with reference TRBV7-3 and TRBJ2-1, the CDR3 gives the full variable domain: GAGVSQTPSNKVTEKGKYVELRCDPISGHTALYWYRQSLGQGPEFLIYFQGTGAADDSGLPNDRFFAVRPEGSVSTLKIQRTERGDSAVYLCASSGGLAGARGNEQFFGPGTRLTVL.

This clonotype was counted only a few times. This chain links TRBV20-1 with TRBJ2-7; tentatively, D is TRBD2 (6 bases). The V and J ends lost 3 bases and 0 bases respectively, with 12 bases between them. The V gene's germline CDR1 is DFQATT and CDR2 SNEGSKA (reference sequence). The CDR3 extends over 14 amino acids. The CDR3 sequence is CSASVPGGSYEQYF. The CDR3 DNA is TGCAGTGCTAGCGTGCCCGGGGGCTCCTACGAGCAGTACTTC.

This clonotype came up a few times. The chain links TRBV5-1 to TRBJ2-3, with 12 bases lining up with TRBD2. Germline CDR1 SGHRS, CDR2 YFSETQ. V lost 0 bases, J lost 5 bases, and 4 bases stayed unmatched. This CDR3 has 16 residues. CDR3 sequence: CASSLETSGSVDTQYF. For the CDR3, the DNA is TGCGCCAGCAGCTTGGAGACTAGCGGGAGTGTAGATACGCAGTATTTT.

A few counts support this clonotype. This rearrangement joins TRBV7-8 to TRBJ1-5; 10 bases align to TRBD1. CDR3 length: 16 residues. Germline CDR1 SGHVS, CDR2 FQNEAQ. The J segment lost 7 bases and the V segment lost 5 bases, leaving 11 bases of the junction unmatched. CDR3 sequence (DNA): TGTGCCAGCAGCAAGAGGGGACAGGGGATGAACCAGCCCCAGCATTTT. Amino acid sequence: CASSKRGQGMNQPQHF.

The CDR3: CASSSAGEGTSETQYF. The CDR3 DNA follows: TGTGCCAGCAGCTCCGCCGGGGAAGGGACATCAGAGACCCAGTACTTC. The rearrangement uses TRBV7-9 and TRBJ2-5; possibly TRBD1 for D (6 bases). Germline CDR1 and CDR2: SEHNR and FQNEAQ (reference sequence). This CDR3 is 16 amino acids long. V lost 4 bases and J lost 4, with 19 bases in between.

This clonotype was observed a few times. The chain links TRBV7-9 to TRBJ2-5; D uncertain. Per germline, CDR1 SEHNR and CDR2 FQNEAQ (reference sequence). V dropped 5 bases and J dropped 1 base, with 5 bases sitting between them. This CDR3 has 12 amino acids. The CDR3 DNA sequence: TGTGCCAGCAGCCCCCTCCAAGAGACCCAGTACTTC. Protein product: CASSPLQETQYF.

This clonotype was detected only a few times. The J gene is TRBJ2-2, the V gene TRBV19, with TRBD1 matching 8 bases. The CDR3 runs to 15 residues. J gave up 6 bases and V 1 base, and 4 bases lay outside the gene matches. Germline loops: CDR1 LNHDA, CDR2 SQIVND (reference sequence). CDR3 coding DNA: TGTGCCAGTAGTATAGCGGGACAGGAGGCCGGGGAGCTGTTTTTT. This encodes CASSIAGQEAGELFF.

This clonotype has a handful of counts. This chain links TRBV20-1 with TRBJ2-5; weak D call: TRBD1 (6 bases). The length of the CDR3 is 13 residues. V lost 2 bases, J lost 0 bases, and 7 bases lay in between. The germline gives CDR1 DFQATT, CDR2 SNEGSKA (reference sequence). CDR3 protein: CSARRDNQETQYF. CDR3 coding DNA: TGCAGTGCTAGAAGGGACAACCAAGAGACCCAGTACTTC.

Here the CDR3 reads CASSLKTPPYEQYF. The DNA for the CDR3 is TGTGCCAGCAGCTTAAAGACCCCCCCCTACGAGCAGTACTTC. The genes are TRBV7-9 and TRBJ2-7, with D uncertain. V was cut by 2 bases and J by 2 bases, with 10 bases left in between. Germline CDR1 and CDR2: SEHNR and FQNEAQ (reference sequence). The CDR3 loop spans 14 amino acids.